The next 32 T cell receptor beta chains were all read from a single sample in a study of Ad26.COV2.S vaccination and SARS-CoV-2 variants. The treatment was: around 19 received Ad26.COV2.S at low or high dose, single or two shots; about 5 received placebo; per-sample allocation not given. Day 63 after the first injection of vaccine or placebo was the sampling time. TCRdb's table, derived via immunoSEQ multiplex PCR, lists solely in-frame clones and lacks some. The sample holds over 250,000 clones, 70% to 90% seen once. The starting material was peripheral blood, obtained in a trial of Ad26.COV2.S vaccine versus placebo. The receptors shown here come from a person between 18 and 65 years old who received the Ad26.COV2.S COVID-19 vaccine or a placebo.

The rearrangement uses TRBV7-9 and TRBJ1-1, with D maybe TRBD1 (5 bases). Trimming cost V 7 bases and J 1 base, with 16 bases left between them. The CDR3 runs 15 residues. CDR1 SEHNR and CDR2 FQNEAQ come from the germline V gene (reference sequence). This CDR3 is CASTRQRLTNTEAFF. In DNA form, the CDR3 reads TGTGCCAGCACACGACAGAGACTTACGAACACTGAAGCTTTCTTT. Full variable domain (missing parts from reference TRBV7-9 and TRBJ1-1): DTGVSQNPRHKITKRGQNVTFRCDPISEHNRLYWYRQTLGQGPEFLTYFQNEAQLEKSRLLSDRFSAERPKGSFSTLEIQRTEQGDSAMYLCASTRQRLTNTEAFFGQGTRLTVV.

This clone showed up many times. The rearrangement joins TRBV4-1 to TRBJ2-7; the D gene is possibly TRBD2 (7 bases). Germline V CDR1 and CDR2: MGHRA, YSYEKL. Deletions cut 3 bases from V and 2 bases from J, with 23 bases between. The CDR3 length is 18 residues. CDR3 sequence: CASSQAATAGAPAYEQYF. As DNA, the CDR3 is TGCGCCAGCAGCCAGGCGGCCACTGCGGGGGCGCCCGCCTACGAGCAGTACTTC.

The chain couples TRBV12-5 to TRBJ2-1, with 10 bases aligning to TRBD1. The germline gives CDR1 LGHNT, CDR2 FRNRAP. This CDR3 is built from 13 residues. V trimming: 8 bases; J trimming: 4 bases; junction bases outside the gene matches: 2. In nucleotides, the CDR3 is TGTGCTAGTCCGGGACAGGGGTACAATGAGCAGTTCTTC. It is translated as CASPGQGYNEQFF.

J is TRBJ1-3 and V is TRBV10-3; D ambiguous. Germline V gives CDR1 ENHRY, CDR2 SYGVKD. This CDR3 has 13 residues. V was shortened by 8 bases and J by 0 bases, with 8 bases between the two germline ends. The CDR3 coding sequence is TGTGCCATCGCGGAACGCTCTGGAAACACCATATATTTT. Amino acids: CAIAERSGNTIYF.

This chain uses TRBV30 with TRBJ2-2; D not certain. Germline lookup yields CDR1 GTSNPN and CDR2 SVGIG (reference sequence). The CDR3 loop spans 13 amino acids. V shed 0 bases and J shed 5 bases, with 7 bases lying between them. The CDR3 nucleotides are TGTGCCTGGAGTGTACAAGGGACCGGGGAGCTGTTTTTT. This encodes CAWSVQGTGELFF.

The V and J genes are TRBV11-2 and TRBJ1-2, with 9 bases matching TRBD1. The germline V gene encodes CDR1 SGHAT and CDR2 FQNNGV. This CDR3 spans 15 amino acids. Losses at the gene ends were 3 bases for V and 4 bases for J; bases not matched to a gene: 6. The DNA for the CDR3 is TGTGCCAGCAGCTTGTCCACAGGGGGCTTCTATGGCTACACCTTC. This sequence encodes CASSLSTGGFYGYTF.

The rearrangement joins TRBV11-2 to TRBJ2-5; 8 nucleotides agree with TRBD2. Germline CDR1 is SGHAT and CDR2 is FQNNGV. Trimming removed 5 bases from V and 5 bases from J; junction bases left unmatched: 13. This CDR3 spans 16 amino acids. In DNA, the CDR3 is TGTGCCAGCAGCCTATGGGGTAGCGGGGCAAAGGAGACCCAGTACTTC. The encoded protein is CASSLWGSGAKETQYF.

This chain uses TRBV6-1 with TRBJ2-5; 7 bases are shared with TRBD2. V lost 2 bases and J lost 5; bases outside the gene matches: 5. Germline V CDR1 and CDR2: MNHNS, SASEGT. This CDR3 comprises 14 residues. The CDR3 loop reads CASSEFFSGETQYF. The CDR3, as DNA: TGTGCCAGCAGTGAATTCTTTAGCGGGGAGACCCAGTACTTC.

This clone was seen just once. CDR3: CASSSQTSGRANFHEQFF. In nucleotides, the CDR3 is TGTGCCAGCAGCTCTCAGACTAGCGGGAGGGCTAATTTTCATGAGCAGTTCTTC. V is TRBV7-6 and J is TRBJ2-1; 14 bases align to TRBD2. The CDR3 covers 18 residues. CDR1 is SGHVS, CDR2 FNYEAQ, per germline. V trimming: 4 bases; J trimming: 8 bases; junction bases outside the gene matches: 13.

This chain joins TRBV18 and TRBJ1-1; D remains unclear. Germline CDR1 KGHSH, CDR2 LQKENI. Trimming stripped 2 bases from V and 0 bases from J, with 16 bases between. The CDR3 runs 17 residues. In DNA form, the CDR3 reads TGTGCCAGCTCACCAACACGAGGGCATCCCTTGAACACTGAAGCTTTCTTT. It translates to CASSPTRGHPLNTEAFF.

The V gene is TRBV12-3 or TRBV12-4, the J gene TRBJ2-5; TRBD1 is a possible D gene (6 bases). V lost 6 bases, J lost 10 bases, and 15 bases lay in between. The CDR3 has 12 residues. DNA for the CDR3: TGTGCCAGCAGAACCACAGGGTCGGACCAGTACTTC. Its protein is CASRTTGSDQYF.

The chain is built from TRBV5-1 and TRBJ2-3; 12 nucleotides match TRBD2. The CDR3 consists of 14 residues. The germline V gene has CDR1 SGHRS and CDR2 YFSETQ. The trim removed 4 bases at V and 6 bases at J, leaving 3 bases unmatched. CDR3 DNA sequence: TGCGCCAGCAGCGGGACTAGCGGGTCGGATACGCAGTATTTT. Its translation: CASSGTSGSDTQYF.

The V gene is TRBV29-1, the J gene TRBJ1-5; 7 bases are a match to TRBD1. V was pared by 4 bases and J by 5 bases, with 8 bases of the junction left unmatched. Germline V gives CDR1 SQVTM, CDR2 ANQGSEA. The CDR3 contains 14 residues. The CDR3 DNA follows: TGCAGCGTTGTCGAGACAGGGAGTCATCAGCCCCAGCATTTT. Its translation is CSVVETGSHQPQHF.

In regard to this clone: Other DNA sequences in the same sample also yield this CDR3. The chain employs TRBV7-2 and TRBJ2-3; D is perhaps TRBD1 or TRBD2 (5 bases each). This CDR3 has 14 residues. V shed 0 bases and J shed 1 base, with 5 bases lying between them. The V gene's germline CDR1 is SGHTA and CDR2 FQGNSA. Here the CDR3 reads CASSLAGGTDTQYF. The CDR3 bases are TGTGCCAGCAGCTTAGCGGGGGGCACAGATACGCAGTATTTT.

The chain joins TRBV7-2 to TRBJ2-1; D is unresolved. Germline CDR1 SGHTA, CDR2 FQGNSA. The V gene lost 4 bases and the J gene lost 1 base, with 14 bases spanning the gap. The CDR3 runs to 16 residues. In DNA, the CDR3 is TGTGCCAGCAGCTGGTGGGATCTTCGGTCCTACAATGAGCAGTTCTTC. Encoded protein: CASSWWDLRSYNEQFF.

For this clone: Additional DNA sequences in this sample encode the identical CDR3. The chain carries TRBV5-4 and TRBJ2-2; 9 bases map to TRBD2. J lost 0 bases, V lost 3 bases, and 3 bases had no gene match. Germline lookup yields CDR1 SGHNT and CDR2 YYREEE (reference sequence). This CDR3 is 16 amino acids long. The CDR3 reads CASSSLAGANTGELFF. The CDR3 bases are TGTGCCAGCAGCTCATTAGCGGGAGCGAACACCGGGGAGCTGTTTTTT.

The chain links TRBV27 to TRBJ2-7; D uncertain. CDR1 and CDR2 from the germline V gene are MNHEY and SMNVEV (reference sequence). The CDR3 is 13 residues long. Trimming stripped 2 bases from V and 4 bases from J, with 9 bases between. CDR3 region: CASSLRVTYEQYF. DNA for the CDR3: TGTGCCAGCAGTTTAAGAGTTACATACGAGCAGTACTTC.

This chain uses TRBV5-1 with TRBJ2-3; D perhaps matches TRBD2 (6 bases). This CDR3 is built from 16 residues. From germline, CDR1 is SGHRS and CDR2 YFSETQ. Trimming took off 6 bases at V and 2 bases at J, with 19 bases between the two ends. CDR3 nucleotide sequence: TGCGCCAGCAAGTACGTGGGAGGCGCCCTCACAGATACGCAGTATTTT. It translates to CASKYVGGALTDTQYF.

In this sample, this clone turned up a few times. This sequence joins TRBV5-1 and TRBJ2-7; D may be TRBD1 (5 bases). V lost 6 bases and J lost 2, with 15 bases in between. CDR1 SGHRS and CDR2 YFSETQ come from the germline V gene. The CDR3 consists of 14 residues. This chain's CDR3 is CASNPRQSAYEQYF. The CDR3 DNA sequence: TGCGCCAGCAACCCCAGACAGAGCGCCTACGAGCAGTACTTC.

The V call is TRBV2, the J call TRBJ2-5; TRBD1 matches 9 bases. V was pared by 9 bases and J by 5 bases, with 7 bases of the junction left unmatched. The germline V gene has CDR1 SNHLY and CDR2 FYNNEI. The CDR3 has 13 residues. The chain's CDR3 is CASLRDRVETQYF. In nucleotides, the CDR3 is TGTGCCAGTCTCCGGGACAGGGTGGAGACCCAGTACTTC.

The chain couples TRBV28 to TRBJ1-1; the D is unclear. CDR3 length equals 12 residues. The V end lost 8 bases, the J end lost 4 bases, and 11 bases lay between the germline ends. Per germline, CDR1 MDHEN and CDR2 SYDVKM. The CDR3 loop is CASEERSTEAFF. The DNA for the CDR3 is TGTGCCAGCGAGGAGAGAAGCACTGAAGCTTTCTTT.

Only one count was recorded for this clone. Other DNA sequences of this sample code for an identical CDR3. The gene calls are TRBV7-9 and TRBJ1-1; no clear D gene. The CDR3 loop spans 13 amino acids. Germline V gives CDR1 SEHNR, CDR2 FQNEAQ (reference sequence). Trimming took off 1 base at V and 2 bases at J, with 5 bases between the two ends. This CDR3 is CASSLEGNTEAFF. The CDR3 region has the DNA TGTGCCAGCAGCTTAGAGGGCAACACTGAAGCTTTCTTT.

This clone occurred once. The chain uses TRBV7-2 and TRBJ2-1; 12 bases align to TRBD2. The CDR3 is 16 residues long. Per germline, CDR1 SGHTA and CDR2 FQGNSA. Trimming at V came to 0 bases and at J to 6 bases, leaving 3 bases not matched to a gene. The CDR3 DNA is TGTGCCAGCAGCTTAGCCCTAGCGGGAGGGGCCAATGAGCAGTTCTTC. Its protein product is CASSLALAGGANEQFF. Using reference TRBV7-2 and TRBJ2-1 for the parts outside the CDR3, the full variable domain is GAGVSQSPSNKVTEKGKDVELRCDPISGHTALYWYRQSLGQGLEFLIYFQGNSAPDKSGLPSDRFSAERTGGSVSTLTIQRTQQEDSAVYLCASSLALAGGANEQFFGPGTRLTVL.

The rearrangement links TRBV5-1 to TRBJ2-2; 7 nucleotides agree with TRBD2. Germline V gene lookup returns CDR1 SGHRS and CDR2 YFSETQ. V shed 7 bases, J shed 3 bases, and the junction held 6 bases outside the gene matches. The CDR3 loop spans 14 amino acids. The CDR3 reads CASGLVTDTGELFF. The CDR3 region has the DNA TGCGCCAGCGGACTAGTTACGGACACCGGGGAGCTGTTTTTT.

CDR3 DNA: TGTGCCAGCAGCACGGGACTCGCAAACTACGAGCAGTACTTC. Translation gives CASSTGLANYEQYF. The J gene is TRBJ2-7, the V gene TRBV7-2, with D possibly TRBD2 on 6 matching bases. Germline values: CDR1 SGHTA, CDR2 FQGNSA. The CDR3 runs 14 residues. V shed 5 bases and J shed 3 bases, with 14 bases lying between them.

The CDR3 sequence: CASSQDVGVKDTQYF. The CDR3 region has the DNA TGTGCCAGCAGCCAAGATGTAGGGGTTAAGGATACGCAGTATTTT. The chain employs TRBV3-1 (or the pseudogene TRBV3-2) and TRBJ2-3, with D possibly TRBD1 on 5 matching bases. The germline CDR1 and CDR2 sequences are LGHDT and YNNKEL (reference sequence). Trimming took off 0 bases at V and 6 bases at J, with 13 bases between the two ends. This CDR3 region has 15 residues.

The rearrangement joins TRBV5-6 to TRBJ1-1; a weak D match, TRBD1 (5 bases). Germline loops: CDR1 SGHDT, CDR2 YYEEEE. CDR3 length: 15 amino acids. Trimming shortened V by 5 bases and J by 0 bases, and 14 bases separated the two germline ends. The CDR3 loop is CASSLQALMNTEAFF. CDR3 bases: TGTGCCAGCAGTTTACAGGCCCTCATGAACACTGAAGCTTTCTTT. Drawing the rest from reference TRBV5-6 and TRBJ1-1, the complete variable domain is DAGVTQSPTHLIKTRGQQVTLRCSPKSGHDTVSWYQQALGQGPQFIFQYYEEEERQRGNFPDRFSGHQFPNYSSELNVNALLLGDSALYLCASSLQALMNTEAFFGQGTRLTVV.

V usage is TRBV4-1 and J usage is TRBJ2-3; D gene unclear. The CDR3 runs to 14 residues. Trimming pared 1 base from V and 2 bases from J, leaving 7 bases between. In germline, CDR1 is MGHRA, CDR2 YSYEKL. CDR3 region: CASSQGVLTDTQYF. The CDR3 nucleotides are TGCGCCAGCAGCCAAGGGGTCCTCACAGATACGCAGTATTTT.

The V and J genes are TRBV3-1 (or the pseudogene TRBV3-2) and TRBJ1-5; TRBD1 is a possible D gene (6 bases). V was pared by 4 bases and J by 4 bases, with 20 bases between. The CDR3 is 17 amino acids. CDR1 LGHDT and CDR2 YNNKEL come from the germline V gene (reference sequence). CDR3 sequence reads: CASSPTSRGQINQPQHF. CDR3 nucleotide sequence: TGTGCCAGCAGCCCGACAAGCCGGGGGCAGATTAATCAGCCCCAGCATTTT.

This rearrangement joins TRBV19 to TRBJ1-1; TRBD1 is a possible D gene (5 bases). Germline assignment: CDR1 LNHDA and CDR2 SQIVND (reference sequence). The CDR3 is 16 residues long. V lost 5 bases to trimming and J lost 1 base, with 17 bases between them. CDR3 nucleotide sequence: TGTGCCAGTAGTTTGAAGACAGTTAGGACGAACACTGAAGCTTTCTTT. It yields the protein CASSLKTVRTNTEAFF.

The chain couples TRBV7-9 to TRBJ2-3, with D uncertain. The CDR3 is 15 amino acids. Trimming removed 1 base at V and 3 bases at J, with 11 bases between. Germline assignment: CDR1 SEHNR and CDR2 FQNEAQ (reference sequence). CDR3 sequence: CASSLGGLRTDTQYF. In DNA, the CDR3 is TGTGCCAGCAGCTTAGGGGGTCTGAGGACAGATACGCAGTATTTT.

This rearrangement joins TRBV15 to TRBJ2-1, with TRBD2 as a possible D gene (6 bases). This CDR3 comprises 18 residues. V gave up 5 bases and J gave up 5 bases, with 25 bases separating them. Germline CDR1 and CDR2: LNHNV and YYDKDF (reference sequence). CDR3 sequence reads: CATSAGGVSTRGHNEQFF. The CDR3 DNA sequence: TGTGCCACCAGCGCCGGTGGCGTCTCCACGCGGGGCCACAATGAGCAGTTCTTC. The entire variable domain, with the rest obtained from reference TRBV15 and TRBJ2-1, is as follows: DAMVIQNPRYQVTQFGKPVTLSCSQTLNHNVMYWYQQKSSQAPKLLFHYYDKDFNNEADTPDNFQSRRPNTSFCFLDIRSPGLGDTAMYLCATSAGGVSTRGHNEQFFGPGTRLTVL.